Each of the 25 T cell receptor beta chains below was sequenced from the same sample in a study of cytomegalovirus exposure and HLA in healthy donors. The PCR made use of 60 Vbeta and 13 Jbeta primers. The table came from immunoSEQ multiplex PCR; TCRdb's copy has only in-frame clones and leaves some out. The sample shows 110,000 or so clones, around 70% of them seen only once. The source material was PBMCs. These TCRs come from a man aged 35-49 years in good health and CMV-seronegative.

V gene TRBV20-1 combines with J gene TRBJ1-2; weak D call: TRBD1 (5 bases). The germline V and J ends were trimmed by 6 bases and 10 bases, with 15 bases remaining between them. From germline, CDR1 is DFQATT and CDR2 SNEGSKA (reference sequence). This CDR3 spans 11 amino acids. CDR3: CSAAAGPAYTF. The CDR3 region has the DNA TGCAGTGCGGCGGCAGGGCCAGCCTACACCTTC.

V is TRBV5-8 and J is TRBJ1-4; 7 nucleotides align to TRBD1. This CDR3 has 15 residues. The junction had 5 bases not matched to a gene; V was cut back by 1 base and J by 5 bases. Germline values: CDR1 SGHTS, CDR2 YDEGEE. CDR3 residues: CASSLLQGKNEKLFF. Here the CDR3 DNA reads TGTGCCAGCAGCTTGCTACAGGGGAAGAATGAAAAACTGTTTTTT. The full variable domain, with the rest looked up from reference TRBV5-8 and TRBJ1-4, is EAGVTQSPTHLIKTRGQQATLRCSPISGHTSVYWYQQALGLGLQFLLWYDEGEERNRGNFPPRFSGRQFPNYSSELNVNALELEDSALYLCASSLLQGKNEKLFFGSGTQLSVL.

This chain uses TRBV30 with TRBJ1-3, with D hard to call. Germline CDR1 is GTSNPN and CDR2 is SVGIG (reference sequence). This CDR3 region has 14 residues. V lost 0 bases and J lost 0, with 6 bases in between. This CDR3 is CAWSVTSSGNTIYF. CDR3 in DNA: TGTGCCTGGAGTGTAACGAGCTCTGGAAACACCATATATTTT.

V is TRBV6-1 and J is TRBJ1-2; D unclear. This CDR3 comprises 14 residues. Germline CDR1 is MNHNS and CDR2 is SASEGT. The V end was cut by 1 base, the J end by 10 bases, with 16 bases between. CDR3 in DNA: TGTGCCAGCAGTGAAGGGGCCGATCGGCGTCACTACACCTTC. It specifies CASSEGADRRHYTF.

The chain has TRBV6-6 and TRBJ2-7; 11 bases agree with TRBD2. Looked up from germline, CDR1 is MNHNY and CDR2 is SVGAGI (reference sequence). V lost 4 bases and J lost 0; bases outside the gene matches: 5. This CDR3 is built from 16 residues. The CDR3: CASSFTTSGDSYEQYF. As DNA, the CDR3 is TGTGCCAGCAGTTTTACGACTAGCGGGGACTCCTACGAGCAGTACTTC.

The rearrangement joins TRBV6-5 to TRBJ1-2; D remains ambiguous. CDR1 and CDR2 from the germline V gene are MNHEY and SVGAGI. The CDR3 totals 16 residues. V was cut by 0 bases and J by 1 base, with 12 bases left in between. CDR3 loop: CASSYSLQVNNYGYTF. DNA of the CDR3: TGTGCCAGCAGTTACTCACTCCAGGTCAATAACTATGGCTACACCTTC.

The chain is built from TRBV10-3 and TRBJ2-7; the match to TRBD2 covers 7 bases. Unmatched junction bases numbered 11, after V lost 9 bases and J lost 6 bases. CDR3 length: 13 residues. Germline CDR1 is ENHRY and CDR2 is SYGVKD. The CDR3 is CAIHSGSLPEQYF. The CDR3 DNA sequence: TGTGCCATTCATAGCGGGTCGTTGCCCGAGCAGTACTTC.

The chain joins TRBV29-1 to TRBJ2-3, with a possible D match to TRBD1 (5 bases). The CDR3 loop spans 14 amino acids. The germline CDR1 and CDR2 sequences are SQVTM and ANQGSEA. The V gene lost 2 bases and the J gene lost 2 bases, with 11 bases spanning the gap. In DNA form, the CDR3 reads TGCAGCGTTGAACCCAGGGATATCACAGATACGCAGTATTTT. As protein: CSVEPRDITDTQYF.

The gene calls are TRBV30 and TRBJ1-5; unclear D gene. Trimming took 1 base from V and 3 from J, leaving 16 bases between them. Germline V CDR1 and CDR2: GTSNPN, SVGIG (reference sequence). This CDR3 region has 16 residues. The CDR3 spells CAWSGPRGGFNQPQHF. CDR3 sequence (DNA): TGTGCCTGGAGTGGCCCTAGAGGAGGTTTCAATCAGCCCCAGCATTTT.

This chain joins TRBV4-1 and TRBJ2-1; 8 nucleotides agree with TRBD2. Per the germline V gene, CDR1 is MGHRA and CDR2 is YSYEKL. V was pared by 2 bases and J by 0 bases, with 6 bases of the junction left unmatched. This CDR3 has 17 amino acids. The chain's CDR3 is CASSQQLAVRSYNEQFF. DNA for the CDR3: TGCGCCAGCAGCCAACAACTAGCGGTCCGCTCCTACAATGAGCAGTTCTTC.

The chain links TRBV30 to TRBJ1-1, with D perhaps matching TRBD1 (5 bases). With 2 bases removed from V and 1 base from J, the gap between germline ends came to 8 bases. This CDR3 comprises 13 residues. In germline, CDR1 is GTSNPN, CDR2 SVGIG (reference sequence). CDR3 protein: CAWSMDKNTEAFF. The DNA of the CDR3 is TGTGCCTGGAGTATGGACAAGAACACTGAAGCTTTCTTT.

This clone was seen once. CDR3 region: CASSGQENYGYTF. The DNA for the CDR3 is TGTGCCAGCAGTGGACAGGAAAACTATGGCTACACCTTC. V usage is TRBV2 and J usage is TRBJ1-2, with a possible D match to TRBD1 (6 bases). Trimming shortened V by 4 bases and J by 2 bases, and 8 bases separated the two germline ends. Germline loops: CDR1 SNHLY, CDR2 FYNNEI. The CDR3 contains 13 residues.

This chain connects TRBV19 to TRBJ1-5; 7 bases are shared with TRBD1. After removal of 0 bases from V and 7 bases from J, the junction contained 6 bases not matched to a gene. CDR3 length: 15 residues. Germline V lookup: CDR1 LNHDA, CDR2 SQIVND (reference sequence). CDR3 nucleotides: TGTGCCAGTAGTATAGAACACAGGGGAGGACAGCCCCAGCATTTT. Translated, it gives CASSIEHRGGQPQHF.

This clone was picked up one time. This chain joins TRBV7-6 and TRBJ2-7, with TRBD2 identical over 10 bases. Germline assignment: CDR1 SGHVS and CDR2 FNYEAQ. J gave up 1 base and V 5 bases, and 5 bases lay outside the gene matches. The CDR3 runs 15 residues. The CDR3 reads CASSPWTSGSYEQYF. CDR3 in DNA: TGTGCCAGCAGCCCCTGGACTAGCGGTTCCTACGAGCAGTACTTC.

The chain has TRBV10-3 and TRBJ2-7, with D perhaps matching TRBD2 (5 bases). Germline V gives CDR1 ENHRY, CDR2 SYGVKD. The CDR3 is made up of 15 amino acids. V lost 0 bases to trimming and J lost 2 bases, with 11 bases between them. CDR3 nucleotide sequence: TGTGCCATCAGTGAGTCGGGTGCGGGCACCTACGAGCAGTACTTC. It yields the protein CAISESGAGTYEQYF.

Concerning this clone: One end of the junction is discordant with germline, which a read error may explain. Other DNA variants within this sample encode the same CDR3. The CDR3 here is CASSLAGGGETQYF. The CDR3 DNA sequence: TGTGCCAGCAGCCTAGCGGGGGGAGGGGAGACCCAGTACTTC. V is TRBV7-2 and J is TRBJ2-5; TRBD2 matches 11 bases. This CDR3 has 14 residues. Germline V CDR1 and CDR2: SGHTA, FQGNSA.

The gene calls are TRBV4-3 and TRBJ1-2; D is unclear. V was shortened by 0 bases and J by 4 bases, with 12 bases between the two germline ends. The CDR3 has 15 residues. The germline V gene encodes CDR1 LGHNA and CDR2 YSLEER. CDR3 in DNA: TGCGCCAGCAGCCAAGATAGTCCAGCGATCTATGGCTACACCTTC. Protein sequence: CASSQDSPAIYGYTF.

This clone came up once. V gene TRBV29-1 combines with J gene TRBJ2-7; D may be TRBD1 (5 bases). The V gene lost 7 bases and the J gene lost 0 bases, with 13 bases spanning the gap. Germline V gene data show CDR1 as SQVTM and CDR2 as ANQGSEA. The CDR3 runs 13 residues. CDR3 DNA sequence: TGCAGCGCCCTTGGGGCCGTCTCCTACGAGCAGTACTTC. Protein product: CSALGAVSYEQYF.

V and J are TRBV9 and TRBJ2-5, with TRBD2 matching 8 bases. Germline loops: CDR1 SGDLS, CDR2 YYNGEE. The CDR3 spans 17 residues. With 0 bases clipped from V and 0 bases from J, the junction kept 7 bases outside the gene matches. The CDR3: CASSVEGGGGYQETQYF. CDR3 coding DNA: TGTGCCAGCAGCGTAGAGGGGGGCGGGGGGTACCAAGAGACCCAGTACTTC. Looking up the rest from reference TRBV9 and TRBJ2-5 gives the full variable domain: DSGVTQTPKHLITATGQRVTLRCSPRSGDLSVYWYQQSLDQGLQFLIQYYNGEERAKGNILERFSAQQFPDLHSELNLSSLELGDSALYFCASSVEGGGGYQETQYFGPGTRLLVL.

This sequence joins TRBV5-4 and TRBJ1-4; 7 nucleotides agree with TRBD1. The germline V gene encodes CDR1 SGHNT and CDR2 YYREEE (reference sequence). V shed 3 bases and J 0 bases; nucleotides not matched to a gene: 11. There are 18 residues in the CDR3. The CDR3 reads CASSSSHRTGPTNEKLFF. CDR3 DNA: TGTGCCAGCAGCTCTTCGCACAGGACAGGACCAACTAATGAAAAACTGTTTTTT.

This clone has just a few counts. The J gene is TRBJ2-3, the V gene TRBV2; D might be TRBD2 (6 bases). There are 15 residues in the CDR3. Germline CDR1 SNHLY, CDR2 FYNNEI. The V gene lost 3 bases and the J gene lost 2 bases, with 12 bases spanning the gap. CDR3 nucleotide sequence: TGTGCCAGCAGTGATCAGGGACTTCTCACAGATACGCAGTATTTT. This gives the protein CASSDQGLLTDTQYF.

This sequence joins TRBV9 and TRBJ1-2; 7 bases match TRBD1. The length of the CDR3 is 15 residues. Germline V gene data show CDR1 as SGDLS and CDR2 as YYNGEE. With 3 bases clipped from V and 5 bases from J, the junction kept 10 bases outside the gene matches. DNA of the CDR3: TGTGCCAGCAGCGCCTCCGGGACAGTGCAGTATGGCTACACCTTC. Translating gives CASSASGTVQYGYTF.

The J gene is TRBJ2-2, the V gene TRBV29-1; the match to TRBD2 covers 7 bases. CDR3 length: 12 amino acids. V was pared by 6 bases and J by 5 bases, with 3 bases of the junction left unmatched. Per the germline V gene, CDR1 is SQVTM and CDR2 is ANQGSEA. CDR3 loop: CSVWGGTGELFF. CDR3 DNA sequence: TGCAGCGTGTGGGGGGGAACCGGGGAGCTGTTTTTT.

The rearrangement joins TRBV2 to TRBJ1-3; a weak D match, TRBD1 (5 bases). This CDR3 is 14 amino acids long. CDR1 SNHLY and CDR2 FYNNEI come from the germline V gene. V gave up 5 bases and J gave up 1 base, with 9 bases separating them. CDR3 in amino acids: CASSRGLSGNTIYF. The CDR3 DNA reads TGTGCCAGCAGTAGGGGCCTATCTGGAAACACCATATATTTT.

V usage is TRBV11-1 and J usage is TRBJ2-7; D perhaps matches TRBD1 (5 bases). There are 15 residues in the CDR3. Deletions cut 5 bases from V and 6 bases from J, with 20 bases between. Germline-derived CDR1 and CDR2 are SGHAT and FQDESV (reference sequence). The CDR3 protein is CASSGLRVRQGEQYF. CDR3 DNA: TGTGCCAGCAGCGGGCTTAGGGTTCGCCAGGGCGAGCAGTACTTC. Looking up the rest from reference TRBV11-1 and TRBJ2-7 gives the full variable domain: EAEVAQSPRYKITEKSQAVAFWCDPISGHATLYWYRQILGQGPELLVQFQDESVVDDSQLPKDRFSAERLKGVDSTLKIQPAELGDSAMYLCASSGLRVRQGEQYFGPGTRLTVT.